This T cell receptor (beta chain) was found in a study of vaccination effects on CD4 cells after COVID-19. Looking at the study overall: Sequencing was preceded by expansion of antigen-specific CD4+ T cells with viral peptide pools in the ViraFEST assay. PBMC were cultured at around 2 million per well with about 10 IU/ml IL-2 and around 9.2 ug/ml peptides. Study conclusions and caveats: There was marked clonal contraction among infection- and vaccine-induced clones late after vaccination.

Sequencing was performed with immunoSEQ multiplex PCR; in TCRdb, only in-frame clones are kept and a portion is missing. The sample includes around 50,000 clones, roughly three quarters of them seen just once. Points on this clone: Antigen unknown.

Germline values: CDR1 SNHLY, CDR2 FYNNEI. The CDR3 length is 13 residues. The V and J ends lost 4 bases and 3 bases respectively, with 9 bases between them. Culture proceeded for more than nine days, and CD4+ T cells were then isolated. It was two doses of either the BNT162b2 or mRNA-1273 vaccine that participants received. The source is a human donor who received a COVID-19 vaccine. This chain connects TRBV2 to TRBJ1-1, with D hard to call. The sequencing used CD4+ T cells from PBMCs cultured without peptide, collected after COVID-19 vaccination. As DNA, the CDR3 is TGTGCCAGCAGTGTCGGAGGCCACACTGAAGCTTTCTTT. Translation: CASSVGGHTEAFF.